These 15 T cell receptor beta chains were all obtained from the same sample, sequenced in a study of graft-versus-host responses after intestinal transplantation. Their target antigens are unknown. The data were produced by immunoSEQ multiplex PCR, yet TCRdb's version contains in-frame clones alone and is incomplete. The profile covers approximately 86,000 clones, with 90% to 95% appearing a single time and less than 0.1% taken by the ten largest. The source material was unstimulated CD4+ T cells sorted from spleen or lymph node cells, sampled before intestinal transplant. These receptors all stem from a human donor who received an intestinal transplant.

V gene TRBV29-1 combines with J gene TRBJ2-2, with 7 bases that match TRBD1. The V segment lost 5 bases and the J segment 0 bases; nucleotides outside the gene matches: 6. The germline gives CDR1 SQVTM, CDR2 ANQGSEA. The CDR3 is made up of 15 amino acids. The CDR3 sequence: CSVLEGAPNTGELFF. CDR3 nucleotide sequence: TGCAGCGTTTTAGAGGGGGCCCCGAACACCGGGGAGCTGTTTTTT.

This rearrangement joins TRBV25-1 to TRBJ2-2, with D possibly matching TRBD1 (6 bases). The CDR3 has 16 amino acids. Germline-derived CDR1 and CDR2 are MGHDK and SYGVNS. Trimming took 1 base from V and 2 from J, leaving 11 bases between them. The CDR3 here is CASSEFGRGNTGELFF. In DNA form, the CDR3 reads TGTGCCAGCAGTGAATTCGGCAGGGGTAACACCGGGGAGCTGTTTTTT.

This chain uses TRBV19 with TRBJ2-2; no clear D. CDR3 size: 14 residues. Trimming shortened V by 2 bases and J by 2 bases, and 6 bases separated the two germline ends. Germline V lookup: CDR1 LNHDA, CDR2 SQIVND (reference sequence). CDR3 DNA sequence: TGTGCCAGTAGTATAAGACAAAACACCGGGGAGCTGTTTTTT. It yields the protein CASSIRQNTGELFF.

V gene TRBV7-6 combines with J gene TRBJ2-5, with 14 bases matching TRBD2. The germline CDR1 and CDR2 sequences are SGHVS and FNYEAQ. The junction had 5 bases not matched to a gene; V was cut back by 2 bases and J by 6 bases. CDR3 length equals 16 residues. CDR3 DNA sequence: TGTGCCAGCAGCTTAATGACTAGCGGGGGGGCCCAGACCCAGTACTTC. This codes for CASSLMTSGGAQTQYF.

The chain is built from TRBV5-1 and TRBJ2-5; 8 bases agree with TRBD2. The CDR3 is 16 amino acids. The germline V gene encodes CDR1 SGHRS and CDR2 YFSETQ. Trimming at V came to 4 bases and at J to 2 bases, leaving 10 bases not matched to a gene. CDR3 sequence reads: CASSSLGRGAQETQYF. The CDR3 nucleotides read TGCGCCAGCAGCAGCCTAGGGCGGGGGGCTCAAGAGACCCAGTACTTC.

V usage is TRBV11-2 and J usage is TRBJ2-7; no clear D gene. The germline gives CDR1 SGHAT, CDR2 FQNNGV. V shed 4 bases and J shed 4 bases, with 14 bases lying between them. The CDR3 runs 14 residues. This CDR3 reads CASSSPTRPYEQYF. CDR3 nucleotide sequence: TGTGCCAGCAGCTCCCCGACAAGACCTTACGAGCAGTACTTC.

The chain couples TRBV7-2 to TRBJ2-3; D is uncertain. Germline loops: CDR1 SGHTA, CDR2 FQGNSA. Deletions cut 6 bases from V and 0 bases from J, with 7 bases between. The CDR3 is 13 residues long. In DNA form, the CDR3 reads TGTGCCAGCAGTAGAGTTAGCACAGATACGCAGTATTTT. As protein: CASSRVSTDTQYF.

The chain uses TRBV7-6 and TRBJ2-2, with D possibly matching TRBD1 (5 bases). CDR1 is SGHVS and CDR2 is FNYEAQ in the germline V gene. This CDR3 is built from 16 residues. V shed 5 bases and J shed 0 bases, with 13 bases lying between them. The CDR3 region has the DNA TGTGCCAGCAGCCGATACTTGACAGCGAACACCGGGGAGCTGTTTTTT. The encoded protein is CASSRYLTANTGELFF.

This clone has only one observation. CDR3 amino acids: CAWTDRGGNTEAFF. The CDR3 nucleotides read TGTGCCTGGACCGACCGCGGGGGCAACACTGAAGCTTTCTTT. The chain uses TRBV30 and TRBJ1-1; D possibly corresponds to TRBD1 (6 bases). CDR3 length: 14 amino acids. Trimming shortened V by 4 bases and J by 2 bases, and 14 bases separated the two germline ends. Germline V gives CDR1 GTSNPN, CDR2 SVGIG (reference sequence).

This clone has only a few counts. The rearrangement uses TRBV14 and TRBJ1-6; no firm D call. The germline V and J ends were trimmed by 9 bases and 10 bases, with 16 bases remaining between them. Looked up from germline, CDR1 is SGHDN and CDR2 is FVKESK. The CDR3 is 13 residues long. The CDR3 DNA is TGTGCCAGTTCGGGAGCGAGAGAATCACCCCTCCACTTT. Protein product: CASSGARESPLHF. Based on the CDR3 plus reference TRBV14 and TRBJ1-6, the full variable domain is EAGVTQFPSHSVIEKGQTVTLRCDPISGHDNLYWYRRVMGKEIKFLLHFVKESKQDESGMPNNRFLAERTGGTYSTLKVQPAELEDSGVYFCASSGARESPLHFGNGTRLTVT.

This rearrangement joins TRBV5-4 to TRBJ2-1, with 9 bases aligning to TRBD2. V dropped 4 bases and J dropped 4; count of bases not matched to a gene: 12. The CDR3 runs 17 residues. Germline CDR1 reads SGHNT; CDR2 reads YYREEE (reference sequence). The CDR3, as DNA: TGTGCCAGCAGCCGACCATACGGCGGGGGGGCATACAATGAGCAGTTCTTC. Translating it yields CASSRPYGGGAYNEQFF.

This clone was recorded a few times. The chain carries TRBV7-6 and TRBJ2-3; 10 bases line up with TRBD2. Germline CDR1 is SGHVS and CDR2 is FNYEAQ. J gave up 4 bases and V 1 base, and 5 bases lay outside the gene matches. This CDR3 comprises 16 residues. The CDR3 DNA reads TGTGCCAGCAGCTTAGGTGGGACTAGCGCGGCAGATACGCAGTATTTT. Its protein product is CASSLGGTSAADTQYF.

The chain links TRBV6-6 to TRBJ2-7; weak D call: TRBD1 (5 bases). The CDR3 is 13 residues long. The V gene's germline CDR1 is MNHNY and CDR2 SVGAGI (reference sequence). Between the trimmed V and J ends, which lost 2 bases and 2 bases, there was a span of 7 bases. This CDR3 reads CASSYLDTYEQYF. CDR3 nucleotides: TGTGCCAGCAGTTACCTGGACACCTACGAGCAGTACTTC.

The rearrangement links TRBV4-3 to TRBJ2-7; TRBD1 matches 10 bases. Germline values: CDR1 LGHNA, CDR2 YSLEER. The V and J ends lost 0 bases and 2 bases, in that order; junction bases with no gene match: 7. This CDR3 has 17 residues. This chain's CDR3 is CASSQDLAGTGAYEQYF. The CDR3 bases are TGCGCCAGCAGCCAAGATCTTGCCGGGACAGGGGCCTACGAGCAGTACTTC.

This clone has a handful of counts. This chain uses TRBV2 with TRBJ2-7, with 11 bases fitting TRBD1. CDR1 and CDR2 from the germline V gene are SNHLY and FYNNEI. With 6 bases clipped from V and 5 bases from J, the junction kept 15 bases outside the gene matches. There are 17 residues in the CDR3. CDR3 sequence: CASRDAYGTGGTDEQYF. The CDR3 bases are TGTGCCAGCAGGGATGCCTATGGGACAGGGGGGACGGACGAGCAGTACTTC.